This T cell receptor beta chain was identified in a study of cytomegalovirus exposure and HLA in healthy donors. A multiplex PCR was run with 60 Vbeta primers and 13 Jbeta primers. TCRdb's table, derived via immunoSEQ multiplex PCR, lists solely in-frame clones and lacks some. The sample yields 110,000 to 150,000 clones, about 80% seen once. The study, taken as a whole, reports: A few chains tied to CMV proved CMV antigen-specific in vitro. Researchers reported in a later analysis that a missense DCLRE1C variant was tied to TCR beta V- and J-gene trimming.

Germline CDR1 KGHSH, CDR2 LQKENI. V was trimmed by 1 base and J by 6 bases, leaving 13 bases between them. The CDR3 has 15 residues. To note about this clone: Its matching antigen is unknown.

Sample: PBMCs. The V and J genes are TRBV18 and TRBJ1-5; possible D gene TRBD1, 5 bases. This receptor was taken from a man younger than 35 in good health and CMV-seronegative. The DNA of the CDR3 is TGTGCCAGCTCACCACTGCAAGGGGAGGGTCAGCCCCAGCATTTT. It specifies CASSPLQGEGQPQHF.